This T cell receptor (beta chain) was identified during a study of cytomegalovirus exposure and HLA in healthy donors. Study as a whole: Earlier work reported 110 million or so unique TCR beta sequences from about 190 million T cells. Overall study results and limits: Indistinguishable V segments, including TRBV6-2 and TRBV6-3, were excluded.

The J segment lost 6 bases and the V segment lost 2 bases, leaving 7 bases of the junction unmatched. Germline V gene sequence: CDR1 SGHNT, CDR2 YYREEE (reference sequence). The CDR3 contains 15 residues. 13 Jbeta primers and 60 Vbeta primers were used for the PCR. Generated by immunoSEQ multiplex PCR, the TCRdb table keeps only in-frame clones and is missing some. The profile shows roughly 140,000 clones, over 70% of them singletons. The count of this clone is one. Its antigen remains unidentified. The sample was PBMCs. This sequence originates from a male donor in good health and CMV-seronegative. This chain uses TRBV5-4 with TRBJ2-1; 8 bases fit TRBD2. As DNA, the CDR3 is TGTGCCAGCAGCTTAGCGGGGGTCGCTGGCAATGAGCAGTTCTTC. Protein: CASSLAGVAGNEQFF.